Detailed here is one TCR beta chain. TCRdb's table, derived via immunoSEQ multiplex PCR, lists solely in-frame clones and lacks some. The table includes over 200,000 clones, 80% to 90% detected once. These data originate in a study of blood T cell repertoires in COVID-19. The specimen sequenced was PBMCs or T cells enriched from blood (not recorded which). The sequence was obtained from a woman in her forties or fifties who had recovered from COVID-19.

The CDR3 region has the DNA TGTGCCAGCAGACACGGGACAGGTCTCTACGAGCAGTACTTC. Protein product: CASRHGTGLYEQYF. The rearrangement links TRBV28 to TRBJ2-7; 8 bases fit TRBD1. With 6 bases clipped from V and 3 bases from J, the junction kept 7 bases outside the gene matches. Germline-derived CDR1 and CDR2 are MDHEN and SYDVKM. The CDR3 has 14 residues.